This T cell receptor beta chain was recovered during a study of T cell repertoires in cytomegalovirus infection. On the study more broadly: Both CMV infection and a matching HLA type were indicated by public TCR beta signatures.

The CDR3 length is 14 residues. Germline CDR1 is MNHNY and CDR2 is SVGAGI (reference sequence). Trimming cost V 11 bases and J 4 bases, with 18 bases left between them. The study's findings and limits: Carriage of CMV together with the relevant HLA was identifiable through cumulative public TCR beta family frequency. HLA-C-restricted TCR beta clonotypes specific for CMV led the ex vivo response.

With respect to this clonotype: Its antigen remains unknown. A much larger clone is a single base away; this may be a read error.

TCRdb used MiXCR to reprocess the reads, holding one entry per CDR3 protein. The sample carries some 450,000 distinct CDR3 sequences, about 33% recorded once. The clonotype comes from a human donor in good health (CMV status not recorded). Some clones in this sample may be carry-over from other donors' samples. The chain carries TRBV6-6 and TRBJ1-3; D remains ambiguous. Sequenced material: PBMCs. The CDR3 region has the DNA TGTGCCCGCACCACCCTGGCGGGGGGAAACACCATATATTTT. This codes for CARTTLAGGNTIYF.